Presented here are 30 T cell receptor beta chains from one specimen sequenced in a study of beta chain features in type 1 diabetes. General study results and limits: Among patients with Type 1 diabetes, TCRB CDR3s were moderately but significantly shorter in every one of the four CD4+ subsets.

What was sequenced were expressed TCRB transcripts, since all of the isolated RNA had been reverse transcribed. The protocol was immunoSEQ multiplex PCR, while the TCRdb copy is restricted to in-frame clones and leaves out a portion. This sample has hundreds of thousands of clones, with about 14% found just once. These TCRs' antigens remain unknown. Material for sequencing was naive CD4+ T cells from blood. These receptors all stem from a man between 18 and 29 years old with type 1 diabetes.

DNA for the CDR3: TGTGCCAGCAGCCAAGATCTAAGGGCGGACAGGGTCTACGAGCAGTACTTC. It yields the protein CASSQDLRADRVYEQYF. V gene TRBV4-2 combines with J gene TRBJ2-7, with TRBD1 identical over 8 bases. The J segment lost 3 bases and the V segment lost 0 bases, leaving 10 bases of the junction unmatched. CDR1 is LGHNA and CDR2 is YNFKEQ in the germline V gene. The CDR3 spans 17 residues.

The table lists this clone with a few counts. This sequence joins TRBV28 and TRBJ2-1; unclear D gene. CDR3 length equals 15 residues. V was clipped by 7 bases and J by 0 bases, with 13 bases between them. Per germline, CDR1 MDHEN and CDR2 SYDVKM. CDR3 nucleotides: TGTGCCAGCACACCCAAGTATAGCTCCTACAATGAGCAGTTCTTC. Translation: CASTPKYSSYNEQFF.

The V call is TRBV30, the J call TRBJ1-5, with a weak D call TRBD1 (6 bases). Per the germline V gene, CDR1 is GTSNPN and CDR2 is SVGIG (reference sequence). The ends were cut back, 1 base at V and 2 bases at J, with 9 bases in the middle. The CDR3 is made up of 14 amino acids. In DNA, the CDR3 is TGTGCCTGGAGTGCTAGACAGGGCAATCAGCCCCAGCATTTT. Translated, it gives CAWSARQGNQPQHF.

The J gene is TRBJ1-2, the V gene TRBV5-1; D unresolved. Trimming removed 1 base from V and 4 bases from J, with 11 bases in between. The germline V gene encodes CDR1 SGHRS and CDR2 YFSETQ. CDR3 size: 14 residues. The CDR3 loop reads CASSLSEWRYGYTF. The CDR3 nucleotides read TGCGCCAGCAGCTTGTCTGAGTGGCGCTATGGCTACACCTTC.

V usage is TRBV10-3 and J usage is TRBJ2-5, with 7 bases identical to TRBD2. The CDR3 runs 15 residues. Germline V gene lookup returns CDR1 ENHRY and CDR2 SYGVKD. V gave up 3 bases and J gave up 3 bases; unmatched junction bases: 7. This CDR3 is CAISDVASGEETQYF. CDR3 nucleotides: TGTGCCATCAGTGATGTGGCTAGCGGTGAAGAGACCCAGTACTTC.

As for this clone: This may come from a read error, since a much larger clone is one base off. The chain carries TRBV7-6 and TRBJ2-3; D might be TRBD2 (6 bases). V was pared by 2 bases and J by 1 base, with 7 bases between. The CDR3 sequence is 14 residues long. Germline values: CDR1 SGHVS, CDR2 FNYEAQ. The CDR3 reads CASSLTGGTDTQYF. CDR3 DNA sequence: TGTGCCAGCAGCTTAACGGGGGGCACAGATACGCAGTATTTT.

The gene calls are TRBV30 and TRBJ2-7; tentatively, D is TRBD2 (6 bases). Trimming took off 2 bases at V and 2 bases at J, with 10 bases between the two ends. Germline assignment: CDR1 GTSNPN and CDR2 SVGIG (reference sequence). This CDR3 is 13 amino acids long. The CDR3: CAWSLGGTYEQYF. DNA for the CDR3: TGTGCCTGGAGTCTTGGGGGGACCTACGAGCAGTACTTC. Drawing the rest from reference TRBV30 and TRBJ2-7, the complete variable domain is SQTIHQWPATLVQPVGSPLSLECTVEGTSNPNLYWYRQAAGRGLQLLFYSVGIGQISSEVPQNLSASRPQDRQFILSSKKLLLSDSGFYLCAWSLGGTYEQYFGPGTRLTVT.

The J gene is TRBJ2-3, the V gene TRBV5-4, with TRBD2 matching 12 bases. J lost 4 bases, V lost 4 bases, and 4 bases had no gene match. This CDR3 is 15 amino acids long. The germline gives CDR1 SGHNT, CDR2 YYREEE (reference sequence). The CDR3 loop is CASSPSGGASDTQYF. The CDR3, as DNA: TGTGCCAGCAGCCCTAGCGGGGGGGCCTCAGATACGCAGTATTTT.

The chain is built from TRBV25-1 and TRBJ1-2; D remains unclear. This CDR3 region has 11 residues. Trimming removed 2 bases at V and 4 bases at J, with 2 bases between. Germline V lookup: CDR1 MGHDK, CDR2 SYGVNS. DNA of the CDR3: TGTGCCAGCAGTGAAAGCTATGGCTACACCTTC. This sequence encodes CASSESYGYTF.

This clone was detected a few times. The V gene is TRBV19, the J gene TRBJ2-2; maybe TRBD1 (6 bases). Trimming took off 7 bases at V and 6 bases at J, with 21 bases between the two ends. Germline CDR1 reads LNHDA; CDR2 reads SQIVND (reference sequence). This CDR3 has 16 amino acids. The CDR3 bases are TGTGCCAGTACTAAAAACCCCGGGCCAGGGGCCGGGGAGCTGTTTTTT. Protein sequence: CASTKNPGPGAGELFF.

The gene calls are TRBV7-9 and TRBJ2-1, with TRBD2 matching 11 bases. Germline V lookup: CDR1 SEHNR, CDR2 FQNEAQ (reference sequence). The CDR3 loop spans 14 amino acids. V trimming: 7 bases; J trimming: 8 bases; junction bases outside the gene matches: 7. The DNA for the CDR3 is TGTGCCAGCAAAAGACTAGCGGGAATAGATGAGCAGTTCTTC. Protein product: CASKRLAGIDEQFF. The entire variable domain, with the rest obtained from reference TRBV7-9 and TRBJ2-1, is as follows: DTGVSQNPRHKITKRGQNVTFRCDPISEHNRLYWYRQTLGQGPEFLTYFQNEAQLEKSRLLSDRFSAERPKGSFSTLEIQRTEQGDSAMYLCASKRLAGIDEQFFGPGTRLTVL.

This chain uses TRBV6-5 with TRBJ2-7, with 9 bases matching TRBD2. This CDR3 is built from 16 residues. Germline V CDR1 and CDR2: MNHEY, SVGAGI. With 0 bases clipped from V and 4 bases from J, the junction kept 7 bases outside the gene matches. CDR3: CASSYSRLAGTYEQYF. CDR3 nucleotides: TGTGCCAGCAGTTACTCGAGGCTAGCGGGGACGTACGAGCAGTACTTC.

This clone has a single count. The CDR3 region has the DNA TGCGCCAGCAGGACAGGAGGTTCCTACGAGCAGTACTTC. Its translation is CASRTGGSYEQYF. J is TRBJ2-5 and V is TRBV5-1; tentatively, D is TRBD1 (6 bases). The J call may be faulty, since TRBJ2-7 better matches the DNA end. CDR1 is SGHRS, CDR2 YFSETQ, per germline. The CDR3 spans 13 residues.

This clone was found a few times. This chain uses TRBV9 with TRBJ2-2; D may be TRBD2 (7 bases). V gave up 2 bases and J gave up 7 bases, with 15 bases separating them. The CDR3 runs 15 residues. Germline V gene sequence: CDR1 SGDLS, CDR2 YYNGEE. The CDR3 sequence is CASSVDGGRHGELFF. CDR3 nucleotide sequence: TGTGCCAGCAGCGTGGACGGGGGGCGCCACGGGGAGCTGTTTTTT.

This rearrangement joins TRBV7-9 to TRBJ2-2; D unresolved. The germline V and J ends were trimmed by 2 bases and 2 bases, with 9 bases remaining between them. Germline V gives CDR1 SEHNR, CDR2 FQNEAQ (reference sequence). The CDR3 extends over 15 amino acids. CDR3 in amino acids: CASSLFQANTGELFF. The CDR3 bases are TGTGCCAGCAGCTTATTCCAGGCCAACACCGGGGAGCTGTTTTTT.

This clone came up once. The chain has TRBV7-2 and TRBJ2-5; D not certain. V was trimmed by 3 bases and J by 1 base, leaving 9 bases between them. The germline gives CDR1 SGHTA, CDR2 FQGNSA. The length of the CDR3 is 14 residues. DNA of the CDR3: TGTGCCAGCAGCTTCCCACAGCTCCAAGAGACCCAGTACTTC. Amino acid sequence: CASSFPQLQETQYF. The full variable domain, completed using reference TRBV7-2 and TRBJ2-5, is GAGVSQSPSNKVTEKGKDVELRCDPISGHTALYWYRQSLGQGLEFLIYFQGNSAPDKSGLPSDRFSAERTGGSVSTLTIQRTQQEDSAVYLCASSFPQLQETQYFGPGTRLLVL.

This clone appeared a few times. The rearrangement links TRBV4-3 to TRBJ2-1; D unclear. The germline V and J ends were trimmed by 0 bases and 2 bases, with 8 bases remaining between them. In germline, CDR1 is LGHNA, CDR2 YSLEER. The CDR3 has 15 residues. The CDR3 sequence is CASSQEGIPYNEQFF. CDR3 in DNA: TGCGCCAGCAGCCAAGAGGGGATACCCTACAATGAGCAGTTCTTC.

CDR3 nucleotides: TGCAGCGTTGGCGGGGGACAGGGGAATTCACCCCTCCACTTT. Translated, it gives CSVGGGQGNSPLHF. J is TRBJ1-6 and V is TRBV29-1; 10 bases match TRBD1. CDR1 and CDR2 from the germline V gene are SQVTM and ANQGSEA. The CDR3 has 14 residues. V lost 4 bases and J lost 7; bases outside the gene matches: 4.

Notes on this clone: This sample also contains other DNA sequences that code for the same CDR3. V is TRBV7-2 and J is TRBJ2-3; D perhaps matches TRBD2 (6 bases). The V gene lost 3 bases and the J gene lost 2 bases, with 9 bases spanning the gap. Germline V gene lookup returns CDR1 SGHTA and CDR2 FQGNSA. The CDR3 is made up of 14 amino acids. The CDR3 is CASSLGLYTDTQYF. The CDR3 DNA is TGTGCCAGCAGCTTGGGACTCTACACAGATACGCAGTATTTT.

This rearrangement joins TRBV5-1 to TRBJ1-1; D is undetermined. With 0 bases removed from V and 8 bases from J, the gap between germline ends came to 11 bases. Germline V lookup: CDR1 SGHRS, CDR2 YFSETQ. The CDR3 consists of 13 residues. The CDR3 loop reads CASSLAERTEAFF. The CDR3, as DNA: TGCGCCAGCAGCTTGGCCGAACGTACAGAAGCTTTCTTT.

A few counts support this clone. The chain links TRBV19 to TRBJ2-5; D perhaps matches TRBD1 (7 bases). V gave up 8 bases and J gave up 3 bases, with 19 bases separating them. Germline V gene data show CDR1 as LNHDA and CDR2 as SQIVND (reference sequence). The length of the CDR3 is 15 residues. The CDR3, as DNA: TGTGCCAGTGCGGGGACAGCAAAGATGGAAGAGACCCAGTACTTC. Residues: CASAGTAKMEETQYF.

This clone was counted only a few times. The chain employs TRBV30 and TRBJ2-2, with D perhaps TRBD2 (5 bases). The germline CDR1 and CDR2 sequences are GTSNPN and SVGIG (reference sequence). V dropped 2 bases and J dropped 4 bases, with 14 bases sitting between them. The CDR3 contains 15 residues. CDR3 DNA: TGTGCCTGGAGTTCGGGGTCTGGACGCACCGGGGAGCTGTTTTTT. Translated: CAWSSGSGRTGELFF.

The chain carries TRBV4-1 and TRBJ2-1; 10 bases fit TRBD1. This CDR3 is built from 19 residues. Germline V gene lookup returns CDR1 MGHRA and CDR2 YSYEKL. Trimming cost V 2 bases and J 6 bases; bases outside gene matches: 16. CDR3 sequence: CASSQPVGQGSSWGNEQFF. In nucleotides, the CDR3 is TGCGCCAGCAGCCAACCCGTGGGACAGGGGTCTTCATGGGGCAATGAGCAGTTCTTC.

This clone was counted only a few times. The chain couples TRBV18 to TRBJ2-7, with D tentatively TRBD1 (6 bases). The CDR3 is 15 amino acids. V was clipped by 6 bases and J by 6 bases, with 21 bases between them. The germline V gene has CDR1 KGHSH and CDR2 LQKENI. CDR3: CASSDTARGRGEQYF. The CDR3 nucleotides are TGTGCCAGCTCGGACACGGCCAGGGGCAGGGGCGAGCAGTACTTC.

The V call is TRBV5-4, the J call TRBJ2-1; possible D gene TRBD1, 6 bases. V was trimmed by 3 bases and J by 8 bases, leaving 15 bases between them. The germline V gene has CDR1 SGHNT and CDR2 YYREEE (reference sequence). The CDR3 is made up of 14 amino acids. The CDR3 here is CASSYPGRGDEQFF. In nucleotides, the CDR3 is TGTGCCAGCAGCTACCCGGGCAGGGGCGATGAGCAGTTCTTC. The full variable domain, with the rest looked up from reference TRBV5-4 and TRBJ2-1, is ETGVTQSPTHLIKTRGQQVTLRCSSQSGHNTVSWYQQALGQGPQFIFQYYREEENGRGNFPPRFSGLQFPNYSSELNVNALELDDSALYLCASSYPGRGDEQFFGPGTRLTVL.

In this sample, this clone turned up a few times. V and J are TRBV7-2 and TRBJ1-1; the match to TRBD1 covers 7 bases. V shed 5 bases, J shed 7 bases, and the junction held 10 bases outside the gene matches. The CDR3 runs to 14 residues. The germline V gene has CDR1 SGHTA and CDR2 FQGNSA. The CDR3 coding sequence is TGTGCCAGCAGCCCGTTTCTCCGGGACAGTGAAGCTTTCTTT. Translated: CASSPFLRDSEAFF.

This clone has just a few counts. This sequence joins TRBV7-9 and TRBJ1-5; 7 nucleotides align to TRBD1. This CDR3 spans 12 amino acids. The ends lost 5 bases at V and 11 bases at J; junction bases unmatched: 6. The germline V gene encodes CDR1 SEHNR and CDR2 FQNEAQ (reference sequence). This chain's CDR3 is CASSPFQGAQHF. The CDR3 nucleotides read TGTGCCAGCAGCCCTTTCCAGGGGGCCCAGCATTTT.

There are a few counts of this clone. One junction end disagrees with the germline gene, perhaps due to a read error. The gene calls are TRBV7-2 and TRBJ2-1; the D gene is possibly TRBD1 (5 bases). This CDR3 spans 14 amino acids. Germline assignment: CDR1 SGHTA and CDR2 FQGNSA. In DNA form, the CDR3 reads TGCGCCAGCAGCCAGGAGACAGCGTACAATGAGCAGTTCTTC. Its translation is CASSQETAYNEQFF. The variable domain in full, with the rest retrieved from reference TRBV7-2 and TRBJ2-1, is GAGVSQSPSNKVTEKGKDVELRCDPISGHTALYWYRQSLGQGLEFLIYFQGNSAPDKSGLPSDRFSAERTGGSVSTLTIQRTQQEDSAVYLCASSQETAYNEQFFGPGTRLTVL.

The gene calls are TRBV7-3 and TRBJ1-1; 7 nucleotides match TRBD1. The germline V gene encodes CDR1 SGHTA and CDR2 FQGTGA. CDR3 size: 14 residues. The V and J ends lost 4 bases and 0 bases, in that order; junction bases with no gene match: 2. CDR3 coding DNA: TGTGCCAGCAGCTCACAGGGGATGAACACTGAAGCTTTCTTT. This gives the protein CASSSQGMNTEAFF.

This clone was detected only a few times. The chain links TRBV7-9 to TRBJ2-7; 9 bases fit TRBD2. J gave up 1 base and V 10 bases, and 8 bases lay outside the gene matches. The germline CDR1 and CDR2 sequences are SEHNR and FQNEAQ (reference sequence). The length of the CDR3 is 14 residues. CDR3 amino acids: CATAALAGSYEQYF. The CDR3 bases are TGTGCCACGGCGGCCCTAGCGGGGTCCTACGAGCAGTACTTC.